This T cell receptor (beta chain) appears in the sequencing data of a study of molecular identifiers for immune sequencing clone quantification. Notes on the study in general: Clones above 20 RNA copies contained over 99% of effector molecules and under 1% of naive molecules. A shared barcode on identical TCR molecules could lead to underestimated sizes for highly expanded clones.

The ends were cut back, 7 bases at V and 3 bases at J, with 26 bases in the middle. Germline values: CDR1 SGHDT, CDR2 YYEEEE. This CDR3 region has 17 residues. This clonotype appeared a few times. Antigen unknown. Preparation of the bulk TCR libraries relied on previously described methods and listed TCR primers. TCRdb reanalysed the PCR reads using MiXCR and keeps one entry per CDR3 protein. The sample contains about half a million distinct CDR3 sequences, about 20% of which appear only once. Sequenced material: naive CD8+ T cells from blood, with Jurkat cell RNA spiked in. Subset in this sample: FACS-sorted CD8+CD4-CCR7+CD45RA+ naive T cells. This clonotype originated in a human donor in good health. Some libraries in this study had Jurkat cell RNA spiked in. This chain joins TRBV5-6 and TRBJ2-7, with D possibly TRBD2 on 7 matching bases. Written as DNA, the CDR3 is TGTGCCAGCGACGAAACCCATGGAGGGGGGGTCTTCTACGAGCAGTACTTC. Its protein is CASDETHGGGVFYEQYF.